These T cell receptor beta chains were read from a single sample in a study of T cell repertoires in cytomegalovirus infection. Their target antigens are unknown. TCRdb used MiXCR to reprocess the reads, holding one entry per CDR3 protein. The sample holds about 890,000 distinct CDR3 sequences, roughly 31% seen once. The source was cultured CD8+ T cells from PBMCs, collected from culture after CMV antigen stimulation. The receptor source for this set is a human donor in good health (CMV status not recorded). Some clones in this sample may be carry-over from other donors' samples. The CDR3 runs from the conserved cysteine through the conserved F or W. Fields, in order: J gene, D gene, clone size, V gene, CDR3 protein, CDR3 DNA. D genes are given only for firm matches. Where a row states a size, it is once, few, many or the class of an expanded clone; other rows omit it.

TRBJ2-5,-,many,TRBV7-2,CASSFPVSVPQYF,TGTGCCAGCAGCTTCCCCGTTTCAGTCCCCCAGTACTTC
TRBJ2-2,-,-,TRBV12-3/TRBV12-4,CASSLRQHTGELFF,TGTGCCAGCAGTTTACGGCAGCACACCGGGGAGCTGTTTTTT
TRBJ2-1,-,-,TRBV29-1,CSVVESSYNEQFF,TGCAGCGTTGTCGAGAGCTCCTACAATGAGCAGTTCTTC
TRBJ2-5,-,-,TRBV20-1,CSPGTLGGVWETQYF,TGCAGTCCCGGGACTCTAGGAGGGGTCTGGGAGACCCAGTACTTC
TRBJ2-6,-,-,TRBV28,CASSLGEAYGANVLTF,TGTGCCAGCAGTTTGGGGGAAGCTTACGGGGCCAACGTCCTGACTTTC
TRBJ2-5,-,-,TRBV29-1,CSVEDVRGAQYF,TGCAGCGTTGAAGACGTCAGGGGAGCCCAGTACTTC
TRBJ1-4,TRBD1,few,TRBV6-1,CASGDRSYEKLFF,TGTGCCAGCGGGGACAGATCGTACGAAAAACTGTTTTTT
TRBJ2-7,-,-,TRBV5-6,CASSPNRESYEQYF,TGTGCCAGCAGCCCGAACAGGGAGTCCTACGAGCAGTACTTC
TRBJ2-1,TRBD2,-,TRBV7-9,CASSLEVIAGDNEQFF,TGTGCCAGCAGCTTAGAGGTAATAGCGGGGGACAATGAGCAGTTCTTC
TRBJ2-3,-,-,TRBV2,CASSESAITSTDTQYF,TGTGCCAGCAGTGAGTCAGCAATTACTAGCACAGATACGCAGTATTTT
TRBJ2-5,-,few,TRBV6-1,CASSHTGRGETQYF,TGTGCCAGCAGCCATACAGGGAGAGGAGAGACCCAGTACTTC
TRBJ1-5,TRBD1,-,TRBV7-8,CASSNRGMGQPQHF,TGTGCCAGCAGTAACAGGGGTATGGGGCAGCCCCAGCATTTT
TRBJ2-6,TRBD1,-,TRBV6-2/TRBV6-3,CASTRQGHSGANVLTF,TGTGCCAGCACTCGACAGGGGCACTCTGGGGCCAACGTCCTGACTTTC
TRBJ1-4,-,few,TRBV7-2,CASSLAGGGKKLFF,TGTGCCAGCAGCTTAGCAGGCGGGGGAAAAAAACTGTTTTTT
TRBJ1-2,-,-,TRBV14,CASSQATVGYTF,TGTGCCAGCAGCCAAGCCACAGTTGGCTACACCTTC
TRBJ2-5,-,few,TRBV27,CASSLSGSAPKYF,TGTGCCAGCAGTTTATCGGGGAGTGCCCCTAAGTACTTC
TRBJ2-3,-,few,TRBV27,CASSPLDSYYTDTQYF,TGTGCCAGCAGCCCCCTGGACAGTTATTACACAGATACGCAGTATTTT
TRBJ2-1,-,many,TRBV2,CASSFGLIDSF,TGTGCCAGCAGCTTTGGACTCATCGACAGCTTC
TRBJ2-3,-,-,TRBV4-1,CASSLSGSRPDTQYF,TGCGCCAGCAGTCTAAGTGGGTCTCGGCCAGATACGCAGTATTTT
TRBJ2-1,-,few,TRBV12-5,CASGPAAGAVNEQFF,TGTGCTAGTGGCCCCGCGGCGGGGGCCGTCAATGAGCAGTTCTTC
TRBJ2-3,-,-,TRBV29-1,CSVGGGGGTDTQYF,TGCAGCGTCGGAGGGGGAGGCGGCACAGATACGCAGTATTTT
TRBJ2-2,TRBD1,-,TRBV5-4,CASSPFRDSGELFF,TGTGCCAGCAGCCCCTTTCGGGACAGCGGGGAGCTGTTTTTT
TRBJ2-3,-,-,TRBV11-2,CASSFTALSTDTQCF,TGTGCCAGCAGCTTTACAGCACTTAGCACAGATACGCAGTGTTTT
TRBJ1-5,-,-,TRBV5-1,CASSLWELGNQPQHF,TGCGCCAGCAGCTTGTGGGAGCTTGGCAATCAGCCCCAGCATTTT
TRBJ2-3,-,few,TRBV12-5,CASGLELREDTQYF,TGTGCTAGTGGCCTCGAGCTCCGGGAAGATACGCAGTATTTT
TRBJ1-6,-,-,TRBV19,CASSIQMHSYNSPLHF,TGTGCCAGTAGTATTCAGATGCACAGTTATAATTCACCCCTCCACTTT
TRBJ2-2,-,-,TRBV7-6,CASSGGEINTGELFF,TGTGCCAGCAGCGGTGGGGAGATCAACACCGGGGAGCTGTTTTTT
TRBJ1-1,TRBD1,few,TRBV12-3/TRBV12-4,CASSFGQGAYTEAFF,TGTGCCAGCAGTTTCGGACAGGGGGCGTATACTGAAGCTTTCTTT
TRBJ1-4,-,few,TRBV23-1,CASSPIGEKLFF,TGCGCCAGCAGTCCGATCGGTGAAAAACTGTTTTTT
TRBJ2-1,TRBD1,few,TRBV6-2/TRBV6-3,CASSLKGQGGLNEQFF,TGTGCCAGCAGCCTAAAGGGACAGGGAGGGCTCAATGAGCAGTTCTTC
TRBJ1-3,-,many,TRBV4-2,CASVAGDTIYF,TGTGCCAGCGTCGCCGGGGACACCATATATTTT